A single T cell receptor beta chain is shown here with its context. Trimming cost V 4 bases and J 6 bases; bases outside gene matches: 6. Germline CDR1 reads SGHRS; CDR2 reads YFSETQ. This CDR3 contains 14 residues. This sample is drawn from a study of shared clonotypes between healthy human individuals. The protocol was immunoSEQ multiplex PCR, while the TCRdb copy is restricted to in-frame clones and leaves out a portion. The sample consists of under 550,000 clones, almost 97% of them appearing once. This sequence originates from a woman under 40 in good health. The chain uses TRBV5-1 and TRBJ2-7; 11 nucleotides agree with TRBD1. The sequenced sample was naive CD4+ T cells sorted from blood. Regarding subset: CD45RA+ positively selected. The CDR3 DNA reads as TGCGCCAGCAGCCGGGACAGGGGGGATGGCGAGCAGTACTTC. It translates to CASSRDRGDGEQYF.